The text below deals with one TCR beta chain. What it recognizes is unknown. Germline V gene data show CDR1 as MNHEY and CDR2 as SVGAGI. V dropped 6 bases and J dropped 3 bases, with 15 bases sitting between them. CDR3 length equals 14 residues. The study gave focal radiation plus ipilimumab CTLA-4 blockade to patients with chemo-refractory metastatic non-small-cell lung cancer. These data belong to a study of radiotherapy plus CTLA-4 blockade in lung cancer. Across the study: In under 20% of patients, objective responses were seen; 30% to 35% had disease control. Study conclusions and caveats: Best predicting response, reportedly, were early blood T cell clone dynamics, with interferon-beta.

The table came from immunoSEQ multiplex PCR; TCRdb's copy has only in-frame clones and leaves some out. This sample has about 62,000 clones; approximately 76% occur once, and the top ten carry about 3%. The sequence derives from a human donor with non-small cell lung cancer who had a complete response to radiotherapy plus ipilimumab. The rearrangement links TRBV6-5 to TRBJ2-7, with TRBD1 as a possible D gene (8 bases). Here the sequenced sample was peripheral blood, taken from a patient treated with radiotherapy plus ipilimumab. CDR3 sequence (DNA): TGTGCCAGCAGCTCTACAGGGGGGGTCTACGAGCAGTACTTC. Its translation: CASSSTGGVYEQYF.